These 28 T cell receptor beta chains originate from one sample sequenced in a study of T-cell memory formation after mild COVID-19. Using its own MiXCR run on the 5' RACE reads, TCRdb lists one record per CDR3 protein. The sample shows 110,000 to 150,000 distinct CDR3 sequences, approximately 25% of them seen only once. The sequenced sample consisted of PBMCs or a T cell subset sorted from them (not recorded which). The source is an adult woman who had mild COVID-19 (a few samples of this study predate the infection). Cell type and time point are not known.

This clonotype was detected a few times. This chain joins TRBV9 and TRBJ2-7; D tentatively fits TRBD1 or TRBD2 (5 bases each). V was cut by 0 bases and J by 5 bases, with 18 bases left in between. CDR3 length equals 16 residues. Germline V gene lookup returns CDR1 SGDLS and CDR2 YYNGEE. The CDR3 DNA is TGTGCCAGCAGCGTAGCTGGGGGAGTGGGCGTCCACGAGCAGTACTTC. This codes for CASSVAGGVGVHEQYF.

This clonotype has a handful of counts. This chain joins TRBV27 and TRBJ1-6; the D gene is possibly TRBD1 (5 bases). Trimming took off 5 bases at V and 1 base at J, with 9 bases between the two ends. This CDR3 spans 15 amino acids. Per the germline V gene, CDR1 is MNHEY and CDR2 is SMNVEV (reference sequence). The CDR3 loop is CASSETESYNSPLHF. DNA of the CDR3: TGTGCCAGCAGTGAGACAGAGTCCTATAATTCACCCCTCCACTTT.

The V gene is TRBV12-3 or TRBV12-4, the J gene TRBJ1-1, with D perhaps matching TRBD1 (6 bases). Trimming removed 8 bases at V and 4 bases at J, with 17 bases between. The CDR3 has 14 residues. The CDR3 coding sequence is TGTGCCAGCGCTCAGGCAGGGGTTGCCACTGAAGCTTTCTTT. This codes for CASAQAGVATEAFF.

The count of this clonotype is one. The chain uses TRBV7-8 and TRBJ2-7, with D possibly being TRBD2 (6 bases). V lost 8 bases and J 2 bases, leaving 10 bases between the germline ends. The V gene's germline CDR1 is SGHVS and CDR2 FQNEAQ. This CDR3 is built from 12 residues. The CDR3 DNA follows: TGTGCCAGCCGCGGGGCCACCTACGAGCAGTACTTC. Its translation: CASRGATYEQYF.

This clonotype was seen a few times. V is TRBV20-1 and J is TRBJ2-4; D is ambiguous. The CDR3 totals 13 residues. Trimming took off 3 bases at V and 3 bases at J, with 9 bases between the two ends. Germline CDR1 and CDR2: DFQATT and SNEGSKA (reference sequence). The CDR3 here is CSASGSDKNIQYF. CDR3 DNA sequence: TGCAGTGCTAGTGGATCGGACAAAAACATTCAGTACTTC.

Here the CDR3 reads CSTEGSWYTEAFF. CDR3 nucleotides: TGCAGTACTGAGGGGTCGTGGTACACTGAAGCTTTCTTT. The V gene is TRBV29-1, the J gene TRBJ1-1, with D perhaps matching TRBD1 (5 bases). Germline V gives CDR1 SQVTM, CDR2 ANQGSEA. The CDR3 extends over 13 amino acids.

The V call is TRBV19, the J call TRBJ2-2; 8 bases agree with TRBD1. This CDR3 is built from 16 residues. V lost 4 bases to trimming and J lost 7 bases; unmatched junction nucleotides: 11. From germline, CDR1 is LNHDA and CDR2 SQIVND (reference sequence). CDR3: CASSTEPDREHGELFF. CDR3 DNA: TGTGCCAGTAGTACCGAACCGGACAGGGAACACGGGGAGCTGTTTTTT.

This clonotype was counted once. The chain joins TRBV3-1 to TRBJ1-5; D is ambiguous. The CDR3 length is 14 residues. Trimming stripped 3 bases from V and 7 bases from J, with 13 bases between. Germline CDR1 is LGHDT and CDR2 is YNNKEL (reference sequence). CDR3 in DNA: TGTGCCAGCAGCCAGGGCCCGGTGCGCCAGCCCCAGCATTTT. Protein product: CASSQGPVRQPQHF.

The table lists this clonotype with a few counts. This chain uses TRBV5-5 with TRBJ1-2; D is possibly TRBD1 (5 bases). The V gene's germline CDR1 is SGHKS and CDR2 YYEKEE (reference sequence). Trimming left V 4 bases short and J 8 bases short, with 12 bases between. The CDR3 sequence is 12 residues long. CDR3 protein: CASSHTGRGYTF. The CDR3 DNA is TGTGCCAGCAGCCATACAGGAAGAGGCTACACCTTC.

This clonotype has more than one count but fewer than ten. This rearrangement joins TRBV9 to TRBJ1-3; D unresolved. The CDR3 covers 15 residues. CDR1 is SGDLS, CDR2 YYNGEE, per germline. The V gene lost 2 bases and the J gene lost 0 bases, with 9 bases spanning the gap. The DNA for the CDR3 is TGTGCCAGCAGCGTGAACAGAGACTCTGGAAACACCATATATTTT. It is translated as CASSVNRDSGNTIYF.

The J gene is TRBJ2-7, the V gene TRBV4-1; D remains ambiguous. CDR3 length equals 11 residues. Trimming removed 1 base from V and 6 bases from J, with 4 bases in between. Germline lookup yields CDR1 MGHRA and CDR2 YSYEKL. The CDR3: CASSQGLEQYF. CDR3 DNA: TGCGCCAGCAGCCAAGGCCTCGAGCAGTACTTC.

This clonotype was recorded at least ten times. The chain is built from TRBV20-1 and TRBJ2-1; D may be TRBD2 (6 bases). CDR1 DFQATT and CDR2 SNEGSKA come from the germline V gene (reference sequence). This CDR3 has 14 amino acids. V was clipped by 6 bases and J by 4 bases, with 16 bases between them. CDR3 in amino acids: CSASARDVYNEQFF. CDR3 nucleotides: TGCAGTGCCTCGGCGCGGGACGTATACAATGAGCAGTTCTTC.

This clonotype was found a few times. This chain uses TRBV7-6 with TRBJ1-1, with D unresolved. Germline CDR1 and CDR2: SGHVS and FNYEAQ. The ends were cut back, 1 base at V and 1 base at J, with 7 bases in the middle. This CDR3 region has 14 residues. The DNA for the CDR3 is TGTGCCAGCAGCTTAGGGCGGGCGAACACTGAAGCTTTCTTT. It encodes CASSLGRANTEAFF.

For this clonotype: At one end, the junction sequence differs from germline, possibly due to a read error. This chain links TRBV4-3 with TRBJ2-6, with 9 bases lining up with TRBD1. The CDR3 is 14 residues long. Per germline, CDR1 LGHNA and CDR2 YSLEER. The CDR3, as DNA: TGCGACAGCAGCCTTGGGACAGGGCCCAACGTCCTGACTTTC. Translated, it gives CDSSLGTGPNVLTF.

This clonotype has more than one count but fewer than ten. The rearrangement uses TRBV5-1 and TRBJ2-3; TRBD1 matches at 8 bases. V was pared by 4 bases and J by 4 bases, with 8 bases of the junction left unmatched. Looked up from germline, CDR1 is SGHRS and CDR2 is YFSETQ. The CDR3 length is 15 residues. The CDR3 spells CASSIQRQGPDTQYF. CDR3 in DNA: TGCGCCAGCAGCATTCAACGACAGGGGCCAGATACGCAGTATTTT.

This chain uses TRBV24-1 with TRBJ2-4; D may be TRBD2 (6 bases). Trimming shortened V by 5 bases and J by 9 bases, and 10 bases separated the two germline ends. The CDR3 is made up of 12 amino acids. CDR1 is KGHDR and CDR2 is SFDVKD in the germline V gene. In DNA, the CDR3 is TGTGCCACCAGTGTGGAGGGGTCCATTCAGTACTTC. Amino acid sequence: CATSVEGSIQYF.

This chain links TRBV9 with TRBJ1-4; 9 positions agree with TRBD1. After removal of 3 bases from V and 8 bases from J, the junction contained 8 bases not matched to a gene. Germline V gene lookup returns CDR1 SGDLS and CDR2 YYNGEE. The CDR3 has 15 residues. The CDR3 loop is CASSAMDRGGEKLFF. DNA for the CDR3: TGTGCCAGCAGCGCGATGGACAGGGGAGGCGAAAAACTGTTTTTT.

This clonotype has just a few counts. This rearrangement joins TRBV2 to TRBJ2-1, with 7 bases that match TRBD1. The germline V gene has CDR1 SNHLY and CDR2 FYNNEI. V was clipped by 4 bases and J by 4 bases; unmatched bases: 1. CDR3 length equals 13 residues. CDR3 DNA: TGTGCCAGCAGTGGACAGGGATACAATGAGCAGTTCTTC. Its translation is CASSGQGYNEQFF.

This clonotype turned up a few times. The chain employs TRBV12-1 and TRBJ2-1; the DNA was not used to check the table's D call, TRBD2. TRBV12-1 is a known pseudogene. CDR3 size: 16 residues. In nucleotides, the CDR3 is TGTGCCATCCCCTCCCCAGCGGGCCTGGACCACAATGAGCAGTTCTTC. Translated, it gives CAIPSPAGLDHNEQFF.

The genes are TRBV5-6 and TRBJ1-1; the match to TRBD1 covers 7 bases. Germline V lookup: CDR1 SGHDT, CDR2 YYEEEE. The ends lost 4 bases at V and 0 bases at J; junction bases unmatched: 6. CDR3 length equals 15 residues. The CDR3 nucleotides are TGTGCCAGCAGCCCGGGGACAGCATTGAACACTGAAGCTTTCTTT. Translated, it gives CASSPGTALNTEAFF.

This clonotype was recorded a few times. J is TRBJ1-2 and V is TRBV12-3 or TRBV12-4; 7 positions match TRBD1. The trim removed 6 bases at V and 4 bases at J, leaving 8 bases unmatched. CDR3 length: 14 residues. The CDR3 DNA sequence: TGTGCCAGCAGACTGGGACAGACAATCTATGGCTACACCTTC. Encoded protein: CASRLGQTIYGYTF.

This clonotype was picked up a small number of times. The rearrangement uses TRBV5-1 and TRBJ2-7; D may match TRBD1 or TRBD2 (5 bases each). Trimming pared 3 bases from V and 2 bases from J, leaving 18 bases between. Germline lookup yields CDR1 SGHRS and CDR2 YFSETQ. The CDR3 covers 16 residues. The CDR3 sequence is CASSSPFAGTPYEQYF. DNA of the CDR3: TGCGCCAGCAGCTCCCCATTCGCAGGGACCCCCTACGAGCAGTACTTC.

J is TRBJ1-2 and V is TRBV30, with 9 bases identical to TRBD1. V lost 1 base to trimming and J lost 5 bases; unmatched junction nucleotides: 2. The CDR3 spans 13 residues. The V gene's germline CDR1 is GTSNPN and CDR2 SVGIG (reference sequence). The CDR3 bases are TGTGCCTGGAGTGAGGACAGGGGATATGGCTACACCTTC. Encoded protein: CAWSEDRGYGYTF.

This clonotype was counted only a few times. The genes are TRBV12-3 or TRBV12-4 and TRBJ1-2; 9 bases match TRBD1. V lost 10 bases to trimming and J lost 10 bases; unmatched junction nucleotides: 7. The CDR3 is 11 residues long. CDR3 protein: CATRTGASYTF. The CDR3 DNA reads TGTGCCACCCGGACAGGGGCCTCCTACACCTTC.

This clonotype occurred a few times. This chain uses TRBV6-6 with TRBJ2-2, with 8 bases matching TRBD2. Germline V CDR1 and CDR2: MNHNY, SVGAGI (reference sequence). V shed 1 base and J 3 bases; nucleotides not matched to a gene: 13. This CDR3 has 19 amino acids. The CDR3 loop is CASSYLLAEAGGDTGELFF. CDR3 in DNA: TGTGCCAGCAGTTACTTACTAGCGGAGGCTGGCGGGGACACCGGGGAGCTGTTTTTT.

J is TRBJ1-6 and V is TRBV6-6; D unresolved. V was clipped by 6 bases and J by 0 bases, with 18 bases between them. The CDR3 covers 18 residues. Germline V gene data show CDR1 as MNHNY and CDR2 as SVGAGI (reference sequence). The CDR3 loop is CASSSHPGSSSYNSPLHF. DNA for the CDR3: TGTGCCAGCAGCTCACATCCGGGATCGAGCTCCTATAATTCACCCCTCCACTTT.

CDR3 in DNA: TGTGCCTGGAGTCCGACAGGAAAAGGGTTTGGAGAGCAGTACTTC. Translation: CAWSPTGKGFGEQYF. V and J are TRBV30 and TRBJ2-7; a possible D gene is TRBD1 (6 bases). Germline CDR1 reads GTSNPN; CDR2 reads SVGIG (reference sequence). There are 15 residues in the CDR3. Trimming took 2 bases from V and 7 from J, leaving 21 bases between them.

V gene TRBV6-5 combines with J gene TRBJ1-1; tentatively, D is TRBD1 (5 bases). Trimming removed 4 bases from V and 1 base from J, with 13 bases in between. Per germline, CDR1 MNHEY and CDR2 SVGAGI. The CDR3 is made up of 15 amino acids. The CDR3 DNA sequence: TGTGCCAGCAGTTGGGGGGAGTATGGGAACACTGAAGCTTTCTTT. This gives the protein CASSWGEYGNTEAFF.